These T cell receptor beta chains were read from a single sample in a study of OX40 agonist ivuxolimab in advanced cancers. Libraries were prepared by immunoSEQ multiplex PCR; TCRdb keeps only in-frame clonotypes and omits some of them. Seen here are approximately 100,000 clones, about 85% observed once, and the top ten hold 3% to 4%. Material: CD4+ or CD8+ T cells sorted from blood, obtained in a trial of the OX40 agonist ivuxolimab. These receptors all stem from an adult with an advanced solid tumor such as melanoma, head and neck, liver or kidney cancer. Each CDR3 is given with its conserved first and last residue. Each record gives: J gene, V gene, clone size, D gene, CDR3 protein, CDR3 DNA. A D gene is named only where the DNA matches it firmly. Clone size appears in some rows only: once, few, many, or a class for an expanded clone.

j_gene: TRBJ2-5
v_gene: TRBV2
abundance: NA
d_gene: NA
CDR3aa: CASVAGWGQETQYF
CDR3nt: TGTGCCAGCGTTGCGGGATGGGGCCAGGAGACCCAGTACTTC

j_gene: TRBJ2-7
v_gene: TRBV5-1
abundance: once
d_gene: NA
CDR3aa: CASSLNSRGVYEQYF
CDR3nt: TGCGCCAGCAGCTTAAACAGCAGGGGAGTCTACGAGCAGTACTTC

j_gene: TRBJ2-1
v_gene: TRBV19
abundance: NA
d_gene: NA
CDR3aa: CASSIGPDNEQFF
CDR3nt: TGTGCCAGTAGTATAGGACCTGACAATGAGCAGTTCTTC

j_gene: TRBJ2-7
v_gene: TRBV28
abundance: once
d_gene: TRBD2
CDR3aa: CASRPLAGAYEQYF
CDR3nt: TGTGCCAGCAGGCCACTAGCGGGGGCCTACGAGCAGTACTTC

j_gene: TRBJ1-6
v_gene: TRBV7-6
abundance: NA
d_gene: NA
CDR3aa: CASSLDSGGSPLHF
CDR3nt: TGTGCCAGCAGCTTAGATTCAGGCGGTTCACCCCTCCACTTT

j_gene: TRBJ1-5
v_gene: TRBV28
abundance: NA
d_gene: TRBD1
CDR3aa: CASTRTGGDQPQHF
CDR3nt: TGTGCCAGCACCAGGACAGGGGGCGACCAGCCCCAGCATTTT

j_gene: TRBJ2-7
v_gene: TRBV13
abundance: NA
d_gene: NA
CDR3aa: CASSLRSEQYF
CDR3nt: TGTGCCAGCAGCTTAAGGAGCGAGCAGTACTTC

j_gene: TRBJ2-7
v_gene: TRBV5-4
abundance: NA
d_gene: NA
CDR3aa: CASSLGGSTYEQYF
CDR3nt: TGTGCCAGCAGCTTGGGGGGCAGCACCTACGAGCAGTACTTC

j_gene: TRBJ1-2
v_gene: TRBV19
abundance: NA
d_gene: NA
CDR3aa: CASSTLPRNGYTF
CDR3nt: TGTGCCAGTAGTACCCTCCCGAGGAATGGCTACACCTTC

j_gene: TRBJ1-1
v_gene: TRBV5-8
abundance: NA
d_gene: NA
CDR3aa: CASSLTGDPEAFF
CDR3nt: TGTGCCAGCAGCTTGACTGGGGACCCTGAAGCTTTCTTT

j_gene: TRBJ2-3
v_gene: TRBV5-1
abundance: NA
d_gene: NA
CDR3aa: CASSDPNETQYF
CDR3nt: TGCGCCAGCAGCGACCCGAACGAAACGCAGTATTTT

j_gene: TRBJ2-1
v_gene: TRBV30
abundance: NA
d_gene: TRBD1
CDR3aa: CAFTTGTGLNEQFF
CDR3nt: TGTGCCTTCACAACCGGGACAGGGCTTAATGAGCAGTTCTTC

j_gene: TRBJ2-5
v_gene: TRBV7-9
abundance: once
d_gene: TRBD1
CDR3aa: CASSPGRGQYQETQYF
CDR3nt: TGTGCCAGCAGCCCTGGCAGGGGGCAGTACCAAGAGACCCAGTACTTC